This TCR beta chain was identified in a study of OX40 agonist ivuxolimab in advanced cancers. The CDR3 is 14 amino acids. The V and J ends lost 3 bases and 1 base respectively, with 9 bases between them. The germline gives CDR1 SNHLY, CDR2 FYNNEI. Patients who had autoimmune disease history or got systemic immunosuppression were left out. Some clones are missing from TCRdb's copy, which holds only in-frame ones; the method was immunoSEQ multiplex PCR. The table includes over 85,000 clones, just under 95% detected once. This sequence was found in an adult with an advanced solid tumor such as melanoma, head and neck, liver or kidney cancer. V usage is TRBV2 and J usage is TRBJ1-1; D is possibly TRBD1 (5 bases). Sequenced material: CD4+ or CD8+ T cells sorted from blood, taken in a trial of the OX40 agonist ivuxolimab. This chain's CDR3 is CASSDWGGNTEAFF. CDR3 DNA sequence: TGTGCCAGCAGTGATTGGGGGGGGAACACTGAAGCTTTCTTT.